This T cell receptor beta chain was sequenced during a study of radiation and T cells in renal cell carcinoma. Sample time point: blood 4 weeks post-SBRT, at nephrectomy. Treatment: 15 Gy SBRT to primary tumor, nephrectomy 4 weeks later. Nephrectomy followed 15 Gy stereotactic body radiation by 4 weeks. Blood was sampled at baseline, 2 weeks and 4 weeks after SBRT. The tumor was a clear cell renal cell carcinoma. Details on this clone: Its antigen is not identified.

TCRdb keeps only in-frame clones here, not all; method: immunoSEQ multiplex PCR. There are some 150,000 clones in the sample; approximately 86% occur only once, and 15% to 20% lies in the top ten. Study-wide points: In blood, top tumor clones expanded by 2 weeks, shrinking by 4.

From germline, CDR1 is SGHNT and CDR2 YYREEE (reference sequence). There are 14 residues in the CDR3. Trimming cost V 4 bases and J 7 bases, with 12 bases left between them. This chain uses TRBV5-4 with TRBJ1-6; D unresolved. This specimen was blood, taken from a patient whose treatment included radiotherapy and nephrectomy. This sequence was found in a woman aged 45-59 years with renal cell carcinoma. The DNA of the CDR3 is TGTGCCAGCAGCCTTCGAATAGTGAATTCACCCCTCCACTTT. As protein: CASSLRIVNSPLHF.